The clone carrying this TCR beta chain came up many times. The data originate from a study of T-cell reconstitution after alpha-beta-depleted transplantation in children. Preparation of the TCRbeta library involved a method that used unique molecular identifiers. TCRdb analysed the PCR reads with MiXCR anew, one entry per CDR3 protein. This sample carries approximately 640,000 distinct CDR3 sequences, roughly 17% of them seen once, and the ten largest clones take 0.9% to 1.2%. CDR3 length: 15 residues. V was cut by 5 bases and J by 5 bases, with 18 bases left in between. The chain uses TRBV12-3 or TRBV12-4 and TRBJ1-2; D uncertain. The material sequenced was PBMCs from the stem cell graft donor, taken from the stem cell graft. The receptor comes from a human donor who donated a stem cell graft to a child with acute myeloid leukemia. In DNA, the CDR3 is TGTGCCAGCAGTCCTTGGGAACCCCAAAAGTATGGCTACACCTTC. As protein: CASSPWEPQKYGYTF.